The next 13 T cell receptor beta chains were all read from a single sample in a study of T cell responses to AZD1222 COVID-19 vaccine. The table came from immunoSEQ multiplex PCR; TCRdb's copy has only in-frame clones and leaves some out. The sample holds under 100,000 clones; roughly 89% are singletons and the top ten take approximately 5.3%. The sequencing here drew on peripheral blood, taken 28 days after the second AZD1222 dose. The receptors stem from an adult who received the AZD1222 COVID-19 vaccine.

This chain joins TRBV11-2 and TRBJ2-3; perhaps TRBD2 as D (6 bases). Germline CDR1 reads SGHAT; CDR2 reads FQNNGV. Deletions cut 5 bases from V and 0 bases from J, with 15 bases between. This CDR3 region has 16 residues. The CDR3 loop is CASSQQVLASTDTQYF. The CDR3 DNA sequence: TGTGCCAGCAGCCAACAGGTTCTAGCGAGCACAGATACGCAGTATTTT.

The gene calls are TRBV5-8 and TRBJ2-1; TRBD1 matches 10 bases. CDR3 size: 15 residues. Germline values: CDR1 SGHTS, CDR2 YDEGEE. J gave up 8 bases and V 3 bases, and 8 bases lay outside the gene matches. The DNA for the CDR3 is TGTGCCAGCAGCTACTGGACAGGGGGAGGCGATGAGCAGTTCTTC. Amino acid sequence: CASSYWTGGGDEQFF.

The chain recombines TRBV5-4 with TRBJ2-7, with 7 bases matching TRBD2. With V trimmed by 0 bases and J by 2 bases, 5 bases remained unmatched. Germline loops: CDR1 SGHNT, CDR2 YYREEE (reference sequence). The CDR3 covers 15 residues. For the CDR3, the DNA is TGTGCCAGCAGCTTGGGTTGGGGGGGGACCTACGAGCAGTACTTC. Its protein is CASSLGWGGTYEQYF. The whole variable domain, remainder taken from reference TRBV5-4 and TRBJ2-7, is ETGVTQSPTHLIKTRGQQVTLRCSSQSGHNTVSWYQQALGQGPQFIFQYYREEENGRGNFPPRFSGLQFPNYSSELNVNALELDDSALYLCASSLGWGGTYEQYFGPGTRLTVT.

This CDR3 reads CASSDERGTEAFF. CDR3 DNA sequence: TGTGCCAGCAGCGACGAAAGGGGCACTGAAGCTTTCTTT. This chain joins TRBV11-3 and TRBJ1-1; D may be TRBD1 (5 bases). V was clipped by 5 bases and J by 4 bases, with 11 bases between them. CDR1 and CDR2 (germline): SGHNT, YENEEA. This CDR3 contains 13 residues.

Only one count was recorded for this clone. CDR3 sequence: CASSQKEQSHNSPLHF. The CDR3 DNA reads TGTGCCAGCAGCCAAAAGGAGCAGAGTCATAATTCACCCCTCCACTTT. V is TRBV3-1 (or the pseudogene TRBV3-2) and J is TRBJ1-6; D unresolved. There are 16 residues in the CDR3. The V gene's germline CDR1 is LGHDT and CDR2 YNNKEL (reference sequence). Trimming took off 2 bases at V and 5 bases at J, with 13 bases between the two ends.

The chain recombines TRBV20-1 with TRBJ1-2; 9 nucleotides line up with TRBD1. Trimming removed 7 bases from V and 13 bases from J; junction bases left unmatched: 4. There are 9 residues in the CDR3. Germline CDR1 DFQATT, CDR2 SNEGSKA (reference sequence). In DNA, the CDR3 is TGCAGTGACGTGACAGGGGGCACCTTC. It yields the protein CSDVTGGTF.

This clone was seen only once. V gene TRBV5-4 combines with J gene TRBJ2-3, with 10 bases that match TRBD2. CDR1 and CDR2 from the germline V gene are SGHNT and YYREEE (reference sequence). V lost 1 base and J lost 4; bases outside the gene matches: 6. The CDR3 is made up of 16 amino acids. The CDR3 sequence is CASSLPGTSAADTQYF. CDR3 bases: TGTGCCAGCAGCTTGCCCGGGACTAGCGCAGCAGATACGCAGTATTTT.

V and J are TRBV6-6 and TRBJ1-2; 7 bases align to TRBD1. Per the germline V gene, CDR1 is MNHNY and CDR2 is SVGAGI (reference sequence). V lost 6 bases, J lost 5 bases, and 6 bases stayed unmatched. The CDR3 is 13 amino acids. The CDR3 here is CASRGTDHYGYTF. CDR3 DNA sequence: TGTGCCAGCAGAGGGACAGACCATTATGGCTACACCTTC.

CDR3 coding DNA: TGTGCCAGTAGCTCCAGGGTGTCTGGGGCCAACGTCCTGACTTTC. It encodes CASSSRVSGANVLTF. The chain has TRBV19 and TRBJ2-6; possible D gene TRBD1, 5 bases. The CDR3 contains 15 residues. Germline lookup yields CDR1 LNHDA and CDR2 SQIVND (reference sequence). V shed 6 bases and J shed 1 base, with 10 bases lying between them.

The chain carries TRBV23-1 and TRBJ1-1; D call uncertain. TRBV23-1 is sorted into the ORF group, with uncertain function. This CDR3 contains 14 residues. The V end lost 2 bases, the J end lost 0 bases, and 7 bases lay between the germline ends. CDR3 nucleotides: TGCGCCAGCAGTCAAGCTTTGGTGAACACTGAAGCTTTCTTT. Translating it yields CASSQALVNTEAFF.

This chain connects TRBV4-2 to TRBJ2-1; no clear D. Germline V gene sequence: CDR1 LGHNA, CDR2 YNFKEQ. The V end lost 0 bases, the J end lost 14 bases, and 11 bases lay between the germline ends. The CDR3 has 12 residues. CDR3 loop: CASSQDGLFKFF. DNA for the CDR3: TGTGCCAGCAGCCAAGATGGGTTGTTCAAGTTCTTC.

The chain links TRBV6-5 to TRBJ1-4; D remains ambiguous. From germline, CDR1 is MNHEY and CDR2 SVGAGI. This CDR3 spans 15 amino acids. Trimming left V 5 bases short and J 2 bases short, with 12 bases between. The CDR3 nucleotides are TGTGCCAGCAGTCGCGACGGTCGTACTAATGAAAAACTGTTTTTT. Amino acid sequence: CASSRDGRTNEKLFF.

This chain joins TRBV12-3 or TRBV12-4 and TRBJ2-7; TRBD1 aligns across 9 bases. The CDR3 extends over 13 amino acids. V shed 6 bases, J shed 4 bases, and the junction held 4 bases outside the gene matches. The CDR3 region has the DNA TGTGCCAGCAGCCGGGGACAGGGTTACGAGCAGTACGTC. Translated, it gives CASSRGQGYEQYV.